The 30 T cell receptor beta chains given below trace back to one sample, sequenced in a study of PD-1 blockade in mismatch repair-deficient tumors. Assay: immunoSEQ multiplex PCR; the TCRdb copy retains only in-frame clones and omits some. The sample lists around 62,000 clones, around 73% seen once, with roughly 5.1% in the top ten. This specimen was peripheral blood, taken 2 weeks after starting pembrolizumab. The receptors come from an adult with mismatch repair-deficient cancer.

V is TRBV29-1 and J is TRBJ2-3; 10 bases are shared with TRBD2. There are 13 residues in the CDR3. Looked up from germline, CDR1 is SQVTM and CDR2 is ANQGSEA. J was trimmed by 11 bases and V by 7 bases; bases with no gene match: 12. The CDR3 region is CSATPGERGGQYF. The CDR3 nucleotides read TGCAGCGCTACCCCGGGGGAGCGGGGGGGGCAGTATTTT.

This chain joins TRBV5-1 and TRBJ2-3, with D perhaps matching TRBD2 (6 bases). Germline values: CDR1 SGHRS, CDR2 YFSETQ. V lost 4 bases, J lost 0 bases, and 21 bases lay in between. There are 18 residues in the CDR3. CDR3: CASSGPTSRGASTDTQYF. The CDR3 nucleotides are TGCGCCAGCAGCGGTCCCACCTCTCGCGGGGCTAGCACAGATACGCAGTATTTT.

This chain connects TRBV5-5 to TRBJ2-3; 7 nucleotides match TRBD1. With V trimmed by 4 bases and J by 3 bases, 8 bases remained unmatched. Looked up from germline, CDR1 is SGHKS and CDR2 is YYEKEE (reference sequence). The CDR3 is made up of 15 amino acids. The CDR3 DNA reads TGTGCCAGCAGCCAAGACGGGACAGTAACAGATACGCAGTATTTT. This codes for CASSQDGTVTDTQYF. The complete variable domain, with remaining parts taken from reference TRBV5-5 and TRBJ2-3, reads DAGVTQSPTHLIKTRGQQVTLRCSPISGHKSVSWYQQVLGQGPQFIFQYYEKEERGRGNFPDRFSARQFPNYSSELNVNALLLGDSALYLCASSQDGTVTDTQYFGPGTRLTVL.

This clone showed up just a few times. This sequence joins TRBV10-3 and TRBJ1-4, with 7 bases lining up with TRBD1. CDR1 and CDR2 from the germline V gene are ENHRY and SYGVKD. After removal of 2 bases from V and 5 bases from J, the junction contained 8 bases not matched to a gene. This CDR3 has 16 amino acids. The CDR3 loop reads CAISETPGQINEKLFF. In nucleotides, the CDR3 is TGTGCCATCAGTGAGACTCCGGGACAGATAAATGAAAAACTGTTTTTT.

This clone was counted once. The chain carries TRBV19 and TRBJ1-2; 7 bases line up with TRBD1. Germline loops: CDR1 LNHDA, CDR2 SQIVND (reference sequence). The J segment lost 3 bases and the V segment lost 4 bases, leaving 14 bases of the junction unmatched. The length of the CDR3 is 17 residues. The CDR3 spells CASSSDSSRQGYYGYTF. The CDR3 nucleotides read TGTGCCAGTAGTAGTGACAGTTCTCGACAGGGCTACTATGGCTACACCTTC.

The chain combines TRBV7-2 with TRBJ2-3, with 9 bases matching TRBD2. J lost 5 bases, V lost 1 base, and 16 bases had no gene match. This CDR3 is built from 19 residues. Germline assignment: CDR1 SGHTA and CDR2 FQGNSA. CDR3 DNA sequence: TGTGCCAGCAGCTTAGTTGGAACACCAGCTAGCGGGATAGGAGATACGCAGTATTTT. The encoded protein is CASSLVGTPASGIGDTQYF. The variable domain in full, completed from reference TRBV7-2 and TRBJ2-3, reads GAGVSQSPSNKVTEKGKDVELRCDPISGHTALYWYRQSLGQGLEFLIYFQGNSAPDKSGLPSDRFSAERTGGSVSTLTIQRTQQEDSAVYLCASSLVGTPASGIGDTQYFGPGTRLTVL.

The chain employs TRBV5-6 and TRBJ1-2; tentative D call: TRBD1 (5 bases). This CDR3 comprises 13 residues. CDR1 SGHDT and CDR2 YYEEEE come from the germline V gene. V dropped 1 base and J dropped 4 bases, with 8 bases sitting between them. CDR3: CASSLNGGYGYTF. CDR3 nucleotides: TGTGCCAGCAGCTTGAATGGGGGCTATGGCTACACCTTC.

The gene calls are TRBV6-5 and TRBJ1-2; D is undetermined. Trimming removed 6 bases from V and 0 bases from J, with 5 bases in between. CDR1 and CDR2 from the germline V gene are MNHEY and SVGAGI. The CDR3 extends over 12 amino acids. CDR3 region: CASSSTNYGYTF. The CDR3 coding sequence is TGTGCCAGCAGCTCGACTAACTATGGCTACACCTTC.

This rearrangement joins TRBV5-5 to TRBJ1-5, with D maybe TRBD1 (5 bases). Per germline, CDR1 SGHKS and CDR2 YYEKEE (reference sequence). The V end lost 3 bases, the J end lost 2 bases, and 12 bases lay between the germline ends. The CDR3 loop spans 15 amino acids. The CDR3 here is CASSSEGSGNQPQHF. CDR3 in DNA: TGTGCCAGCAGCTCCGAGGGGTCGGGCAATCAGCCCCAGCATTTT. Full variable domain (rest looked up from reference TRBV5-5 and TRBJ1-5): DAGVTQSPTHLIKTRGQQVTLRCSPISGHKSVSWYQQVLGQGPQFIFQYYEKEERGRGNFPDRFSARQFPNYSSELNVNALLLGDSALYLCASSSEGSGNQPQHFGDGTRLSIL.

This clone was found once. This sequence joins TRBV13 and TRBJ2-7; 11 nucleotides line up with TRBD1. With 6 bases clipped from V and 5 bases from J, the junction kept 6 bases outside the gene matches. CDR1 and CDR2 from the germline V gene are PRHDT and FYEKMQ (reference sequence). CDR3 size: 14 residues. The CDR3 protein is CASSSGQGVDEQYF. The CDR3 DNA reads TGTGCCAGCAGTTCGGGACAGGGGGTTGACGAGCAGTACTTC.

The chain couples TRBV7-2 to TRBJ1-1, with D possibly TRBD1 on 5 matching bases. V was shortened by 5 bases and J by 8 bases, with 15 bases between the two germline ends. Per germline, CDR1 SGHTA and CDR2 FQGNSA. The CDR3 runs to 13 residues. As DNA, the CDR3 is TGTGCCAGCAGCCCACAATTTGGGGGGGAAGCTTTCTTT. Translated, it gives CASSPQFGGEAFF.

This clone was seen more than once but under ten times. This rearrangement joins TRBV6-1 to TRBJ2-3, with 11 bases aligning to TRBD1. The CDR3 spans 13 residues. The junction had 4 bases not matched to a gene; V was cut back by 11 bases and J by 3 bases. Germline V CDR1 and CDR2: MNHNS, SASEGT. The CDR3 DNA is TGTGCCGGGGGGACAGGGGGAACAGATACGCAGTATTTT. It is translated as CAGGTGGTDTQYF.

The rearrangement uses TRBV7-9 and TRBJ2-7; 8 nucleotides match TRBD2. This CDR3 has 13 residues. The germline CDR1 and CDR2 sequences are SEHNR and FQNEAQ (reference sequence). The ends lost 5 bases at V and 4 bases at J; junction bases unmatched: 4. DNA for the CDR3: TGTGCCAGCAGCCCGGGACTAGGATACGAGCAGTACTTC. Translation: CASSPGLGYEQYF.

The rearrangement links TRBV7-9 to TRBJ1-1; 7 positions match TRBD1. Germline CDR1 reads SEHNR; CDR2 reads FQNEAQ (reference sequence). The CDR3 covers 14 residues. Germline trimming cut 1 base from V and 7 bases from J; bases unmatched to any gene: 6. CDR3 amino acids: CASSLDTGENEAFF. CDR3 nucleotide sequence: TGTGCCAGCAGCTTAGATACAGGGGAGAATGAAGCTTTCTTT.

V gene TRBV18 combines with J gene TRBJ2-7; 11 nucleotides align to TRBD2. The V gene's germline CDR1 is KGHSH and CDR2 LQKENI. V was clipped by 3 bases and J by 4 bases; unmatched bases: 5. The CDR3 totals 15 residues. This chain's CDR3 is CASSPASGRWYEQYF. The CDR3 nucleotides read TGTGCCAGCTCACCGGCTAGCGGGAGGTGGTACGAGCAGTACTTC. The full variable domain, its missing parts supplied by reference TRBV18 and TRBJ2-7, is NAGVMQNPRHLVRRRGQEARLRCSPMKGHSHVYWYRQLPEEGLKFMVYLQKENIIDESGMPKERFSAEFPKEGPSILRIQQVVRGDSAAYFCASSPASGRWYEQYFGPGTRLTVT.

This chain uses TRBV6-5 with TRBJ1-2, with 7 bases matching TRBD1. V trimming: 5 bases; J trimming: 7 bases; junction bases outside the gene matches: 10. This CDR3 is 14 amino acids long. Germline V gives CDR1 MNHEY, CDR2 SVGAGI. The CDR3 nucleotides read TGTGCCAGCAGTCAACAGGGGAGGGGGTCTGGCTACACCTTC. Translated: CASSQQGRGSGYTF.

The chain is built from TRBV5-1 and TRBJ2-1; TRBD2 agrees at 8 bases. This CDR3 comprises 17 residues. Trimming cost V 2 bases and J 0 bases; bases outside gene matches: 7. Per the germline V gene, CDR1 is SGHRS and CDR2 is YFSETQ. The CDR3 nucleotides are TGCGCCAGCAGCTTCCGACGGGAGGGCGGCTCCTACAATGAGCAGTTCTTC. Translated, it gives CASSFRREGGSYNEQFF.

The chain couples TRBV13 to TRBJ1-1; 7 bases match TRBD1. The CDR3 totals 17 residues. J was trimmed by 1 base and V by 4 bases; bases with no gene match: 12. CDR1 PRHDT and CDR2 FYEKMQ come from the germline V gene (reference sequence). In DNA, the CDR3 is TGTGCCAGCAGCTCCGGACAGGACCAATATAAGAACACTGAAGCTTTCTTT. Amino acid sequence: CASSSGQDQYKNTEAFF.

The chain employs TRBV27 and TRBJ2-7, with a weak D call TRBD1 (6 bases). Germline-derived CDR1 and CDR2 are MNHEY and SMNVEV (reference sequence). Trimming left V 6 bases short and J 6 bases short, with 18 bases between. The CDR3 loop spans 14 amino acids. CDR3 amino acids: CASRSMVQGGEQYF. The CDR3 region has the DNA TGTGCCAGCAGATCCATGGTACAGGGCGGCGAGCAGTACTTC.

V is TRBV6-6 and J is TRBJ2-7; D remains unclear. The V end was cut by 0 bases, the J end by 6 bases, with 9 bases between. This CDR3 is built from 13 residues. From germline, CDR1 is MNHNY and CDR2 SVGAGI (reference sequence). The CDR3 protein is CASSYSMNREQYF. DNA for the CDR3: TGTGCCAGCAGTTACTCGATGAACCGCGAGCAGTACTTC.

This chain connects TRBV5-1 to TRBJ1-4, with 7 bases lining up with TRBD1. The CDR3 is made up of 14 amino acids. V lost 4 bases, J lost 2 bases, and 2 bases stayed unmatched. From germline, CDR1 is SGHRS and CDR2 YFSETQ. CDR3: CASSEGATNEKLFF. The CDR3 bases are TGCGCCAGCAGCGAGGGGGCGACTAATGAAAAACTGTTTTTT.

The CDR3 coding sequence is TGTGCCAGCAGCTCCGGGACTAGCGGGAGTACAGATACGCAGTATTTT. Translation gives CASSSGTSGSTDTQYF. The V call is TRBV7-9, the J call TRBJ2-3; TRBD2 matches 14 bases. J gave up 3 bases and V 4 bases, and 3 bases lay outside the gene matches. The germline V gene encodes CDR1 SEHNR and CDR2 FQNEAQ (reference sequence). The CDR3 is 16 amino acids.

This clone was picked up a small number of times. The chain has TRBV6-1 and TRBJ2-4; 8 nucleotides agree with TRBD1. Germline V CDR1 and CDR2: MNHNS, SASEGT. The CDR3 totals 13 residues. Trimming cost V 6 bases and J 5 bases; bases outside gene matches: 3. The chain's CDR3 is CASRGQGENIQYF. In DNA, the CDR3 is TGTGCCAGCAGAGGACAGGGCGAAAACATTCAGTACTTC.

The chain joins TRBV5-1 to TRBJ1-2; a possible D gene is TRBD1 (5 bases). V was cut by 4 bases and J by 0 bases, with 13 bases left in between. Germline CDR1 reads SGHRS; CDR2 reads YFSETQ. The CDR3 extends over 15 amino acids. The CDR3 reads CASSPGGVANYGYTF. DNA of the CDR3: TGCGCCAGCAGCCCGGGGGGGGTAGCTAACTATGGCTACACCTTC. The full variable domain, rest sourced from reference TRBV5-1 and TRBJ1-2, is KAGVTQTPRYLIKTRGQQVTLSCSPISGHRSVSWYQQTPGQGLQFLFEYFSETQRNKGNFPGRFSGRQFSNSRSEMNVSTLELGDSALYLCASSPGGVANYGYTFGSGTRLTVV.

Only a few counts were recorded for this clone. This sequence joins TRBV7-8 and TRBJ1-5, with 7 positions matching TRBD1. Germline values: CDR1 SGHVS, CDR2 FQNEAQ. There are 15 residues in the CDR3. Trimming at V came to 5 bases and at J to 2 bases, leaving 6 bases not matched to a gene. The DNA of the CDR3 is TGTGCCAGCAGCCTGACAGGGAATGGCAATCAGCCCCAGCATTTT. Protein: CASSLTGNGNQPQHF.

CDR3: CASSMVSGYYNQPQHF. CDR3 nucleotides: TGTGCCAGTAGTATGGTTTCCGGATATTACAATCAGCCCCAGCATTTT. The chain is built from TRBV19 and TRBJ1-5, with D uncertain. With 3 bases removed from V and 3 bases from J, the gap between germline ends came to 15 bases. Germline lookup yields CDR1 LNHDA and CDR2 SQIVND (reference sequence). The CDR3 has 16 amino acids.

The chain couples TRBV11-2 to TRBJ2-1; no reliable D call. Trimming took off 2 bases at V and 9 bases at J, with 5 bases between the two ends. The CDR3 has 11 amino acids. Germline loops: CDR1 SGHAT, CDR2 FQNNGV. Here the CDR3 reads CASSLLGEQFF. CDR3 nucleotides: TGTGCCAGCAGCTTACTGGGTGAGCAGTTCTTC.

The chain carries TRBV23-1 and TRBJ2-7, with D hard to call. TRBV23-1 is designated an ORF whose function remains uncertain. The CDR3 has 15 residues. V was pared by 2 bases and J by 2 bases, with 13 bases between. CDR3 sequence (DNA): TGCGCCAGCAGTCAACCCGGGCGCGCTGCCTACGAGCAGTACTTC. The encoded protein is CASSQPGRAAYEQYF.

This clone was counted a few times. The chain employs TRBV7-3 and TRBJ2-3; 9 positions agree with TRBD2. Germline trimming cut 0 bases from V and 3 bases from J; bases unmatched to any gene: 1. The CDR3 is made up of 15 amino acids. The germline V gene has CDR1 SGHTA and CDR2 FQGTGA. CDR3 residues: CASSLTGLATDTQYF. CDR3 nucleotides: TGTGCCAGCAGCTTAACAGGACTAGCGACAGATACGCAGTATTTT.

This clone was counted a few times. The chain is built from TRBV19 and TRBJ1-1; D gene unclear. The CDR3 covers 15 residues. V shed 0 bases and J shed 4 bases, with 12 bases lying between them. From germline, CDR1 is LNHDA and CDR2 SQIVND (reference sequence). CDR3 bases: TGTGCCAGTAGTATAGAAGGACGGGGAAGCACTGAAGCTTTCTTT. This encodes CASSIEGRGSTEAFF.